A single sample is the source of the 20 T cell receptor beta chains below, sequenced in a study of blood T cell repertoires in COVID-19. This table comes from immunoSEQ multiplex PCR, and its TCRdb copy is limited to in-frame clones, with some not included. The sample has approximately 290,000 clones; 75% to 95% are singletons. Sequenced: PBMCs or T cells enriched from blood (not recorded which). Every receptor here comes from a woman aged 25 to 39 who had recovered from COVID-19.

The chain uses TRBV10-3 and TRBJ1-1; 7 bases map to TRBD1. This CDR3 has 14 amino acids. Germline assignment: CDR1 ENHRY and CDR2 SYGVKD. Trimming at V came to 10 bases and at J to 1 base, leaving 9 bases not matched to a gene. The CDR3 region has the DNA TGTGCCACCCAACCCGGGACAGCGAACACTGAAGCTTTCTTT. This encodes CATQPGTANTEAFF.

The genes are TRBV6-6 and TRBJ1-5; 10 bases fit TRBD1. The germline V gene encodes CDR1 MNHNY and CDR2 SVGAGI (reference sequence). Unmatched junction bases numbered 4, after V lost 6 bases and J lost 2 bases. The CDR3 is 15 residues long. CDR3 coding DNA: TGTGCCAGCAGCCCAGGGACAGGGGGCAATCAGCCCCAGCATTTT. Amino acid sequence: CASSPGTGGNQPQHF.

V and J are TRBV3-1 (or the pseudogene TRBV3-2) and TRBJ1-2; perhaps TRBD1 as D (6 bases). The CDR3 has 14 amino acids. The germline V and J ends were trimmed by 2 bases and 5 bases, with 12 bases remaining between them. Germline lookup yields CDR1 LGHDT and CDR2 YNNKEL (reference sequence). CDR3 region: CASSQMTGGYGYTF. CDR3 sequence (DNA): TGTGCCAGCAGCCAAATGACAGGCGGGTATGGCTACACCTTC.

J is TRBJ2-2 and V is TRBV3-1 (or the pseudogene TRBV3-2), with 7 bases aligning to TRBD2. Germline values: CDR1 LGHDT, CDR2 YNNKEL (reference sequence). The CDR3 loop spans 14 amino acids. Unmatched junction bases numbered 6, after V lost 4 bases and J lost 7 bases. CDR3 loop: CASSPGTNSGELFF. CDR3 coding DNA: TGTGCCAGCAGCCCCGGGACTAATAGCGGGGAGCTGTTTTTT.

The chain uses TRBV14 and TRBJ2-5; 8 nucleotides agree with TRBD2. The germline V gene encodes CDR1 SGHDN and CDR2 FVKESK. CDR3 length: 17 residues. J gave up 0 bases and V 4 bases, and 10 bases lay outside the gene matches. The CDR3 here is CASSLGEEREYQETQYF. CDR3 coding DNA: TGTGCCAGCAGCCTCGGGGAAGAGCGGGAGTACCAAGAGACCCAGTACTTC.

V is TRBV7-3 and J is TRBJ2-6; weak D call: TRBD1 (5 bases). The CDR3 extends over 17 amino acids. Looked up from germline, CDR1 is SGHTA and CDR2 is FQGTGA. V was trimmed by 4 bases and J by 4 bases, leaving 17 bases between them. Here the CDR3 reads CASSSPGSPSGANVLTF. DNA for the CDR3: TGTGCCAGCAGCTCGCCAGGGTCCCCCTCCGGGGCCAACGTCCTGACTTTC.

V usage is TRBV7-8 and J usage is TRBJ1-4, with TRBD1 matching 9 bases. The V and J ends lost 5 bases and 7 bases, in that order; junction bases with no gene match: 5. The CDR3 spans 14 residues. The germline CDR1 and CDR2 sequences are SGHVS and FQNEAQ. The CDR3 DNA reads as TGTGCCAGCAGCCGGGACAGGGCGGGTGAAAAACTGTTTTTT. This codes for CASSRDRAGEKLFF.

The genes are TRBV7-8 and TRBJ2-3; 13 nucleotides match TRBD2. The CDR3 totals 16 residues. CDR1 and CDR2 (germline): SGHVS, FQNEAQ. Trimming cost V 3 bases and J 5 bases; bases outside gene matches: 5. CDR3 amino acids: CASSLILAGGGDTQYF. CDR3 nucleotides: TGTGCCAGCAGCTTGATACTAGCGGGAGGGGGAGATACGCAGTATTTT. The complete variable domain, with remaining parts taken from reference TRBV7-8 and TRBJ2-3, reads GAGVSQSPRYKVAKRGQDVALRCDPISGHVSLFWYQQALGQGPEFLTYFQNEAQLDKSGLPSDRFFAERPEGSVSTLKIQRTQQEDSAVYLCASSLILAGGGDTQYFGPGTRLTVL.

The chain combines TRBV7-3 with TRBJ2-5; 7 nucleotides line up with TRBD1. In germline, CDR1 is SGHTA, CDR2 FQGTGA. The junction had 6 bases not matched to a gene; V was cut back by 5 bases and J by 9 bases. There are 12 residues in the CDR3. CDR3 amino acids: CASSRDSGAQYF. As DNA, the CDR3 is TGTGCCAGCAGCCGGGACAGTGGGGCCCAGTACTTC.

This chain connects TRBV6-2 or TRBV6-3 to TRBJ2-1; 7 bases agree with TRBD1. The V gene's germline CDR1 is MNHEY and CDR2 SVGEGT. CDR3 length equals 14 residues. The V segment lost 0 bases and the J segment 4 bases; nucleotides outside the gene matches: 0. CDR3: CASSYSTGYNEQFF. The DNA of the CDR3 is TGTGCCAGCAGTTACTCGACAGGGTACAATGAGCAGTTCTTC.

Here the CDR3 DNA reads TGTGCCAGCCGGGGGGAAGAAAAACTGTTTTTT. This translates into CASRGEEKLFF. J is TRBJ1-4 and V is TRBV28, with a weak D call TRBD1 (5 bases). Germline CDR1 and CDR2: MDHEN and SYDVKM. The ends were cut back, 8 bases at V and 8 bases at J, with 9 bases in the middle. The CDR3 is 11 residues long.

This sequence joins TRBV11-2 and TRBJ2-5; 11 bases agree with TRBD2. Germline CDR1 and CDR2: SGHAT and FQNNGV. Trimming at V came to 1 base and at J to 5 bases, leaving 3 bases not matched to a gene. The CDR3 contains 15 residues. Here the CDR3 reads CASSLGASGGETQYF. CDR3 sequence (DNA): TGTGCCAGCAGCTTAGGGGCTAGCGGGGGGGAGACCCAGTACTTC.

The sample holds a few counts of this clone. CDR3 sequence (DNA): TGTGCCAGCAGCAAAGAAGCGTGTTTGGCGGGCCGCAGCTCCTACGAGCAGTACTTC. Its translation: CASSKEACLAGRSSYEQYF. This chain uses TRBV21-1 with TRBJ2-7; the table's D call of TRBD2 was not tested on the DNA. TRBV21-1 is recorded as a pseudogene. CDR3 size: 19 residues.

The rearrangement joins TRBV28 to TRBJ1-2, with D possibly matching TRBD1 (5 bases). Trimming removed 7 bases at V and 2 bases at J, with 8 bases between. Looked up from germline, CDR1 is MDHEN and CDR2 is SYDVKM. CDR3 length: 12 residues. Written as DNA, the CDR3 is TGTGCCAGCAATCACAGGAACTATGGCTACACCTTC. The encoded protein is CASNHRNYGYTF.

The J gene is TRBJ1-1, the V gene TRBV6-5; TRBD1 agrees at 8 bases. Unmatched junction bases numbered 6, after V lost 6 bases and J lost 0 bases. Germline V CDR1 and CDR2: MNHEY, SVGAGI. CDR3 length: 15 residues. CDR3 region: CASRPGQGLNTEAFF. The CDR3 bases are TGTGCCAGCAGACCCGGACAGGGTTTGAACACTGAAGCTTTCTTT.

This chain uses TRBV28 with TRBJ1-1; maybe TRBD1 (6 bases). The CDR3 runs to 13 residues. Germline V gene lookup returns CDR1 MDHEN and CDR2 SYDVKM. V was pared by 7 bases and J by 4 bases, with 13 bases between. The CDR3 region has the DNA TGTGCCAGCACCCCCGGGGACACCACTGAAGCTTTCTTT. Protein sequence: CASTPGDTTEAFF.

This clone was found once. This chain connects TRBV29-1 to TRBJ1-2; D gene ambiguous. V dropped 6 bases and J dropped 2 bases, with 13 bases sitting between them. Germline V lookup: CDR1 SQVTM, CDR2 ANQGSEA. The CDR3 is made up of 13 amino acids. The CDR3 region has the DNA TGCAGCGTCCGACCTTCGGGGAACTATGGCTACACCTTC. This translates into CSVRPSGNYGYTF. Drawing the rest from reference TRBV29-1 and TRBJ1-2, the complete variable domain is SAVISQKPSRDICQRGTSLTIQCQVDSQVTMMFWYRQQPGQSLTLIATANQGSEATYESGFVIDKFPISRPNLTFSTLTVSNMSPEDSSIYLCSVRPSGNYGYTFGSGTRLTVV.

The chain couples TRBV19 to TRBJ1-1; 7 nucleotides agree with TRBD1. Germline CDR1 LNHDA, CDR2 SQIVND (reference sequence). The CDR3 consists of 14 residues. Trimming removed 2 bases from V and 5 bases from J; junction bases left unmatched: 5. Here the CDR3 reads CASSISGGKTEAFF. The CDR3 DNA is TGTGCCAGTAGTATATCAGGGGGTAAGACTGAAGCTTTCTTT.

The chain uses TRBV10-3 and TRBJ2-1, with 7 positions matching TRBD1. The CDR3 consists of 16 residues. Germline loops: CDR1 ENHRY, CDR2 SYGVKD. The V gene end was trimmed by 5 bases and the J gene end by 5 bases; junction bases not matched to a gene: 12. This CDR3 is CAISPSTGVGDNEQFF. The CDR3 DNA reads as TGTGCCATCAGTCCATCAACAGGGGTAGGGGACAATGAGCAGTTCTTC.

The CDR3 loop is CASRPVVLTSGKYNEQFF. CDR3 DNA: TGTGCCAGCAGGCCCGTTGTGCTCACTAGCGGGAAATACAATGAGCAGTTCTTC. V and J are TRBV7-8 and TRBJ2-1; the match to TRBD2 covers 10 bases. V gave up 6 bases and J gave up 4 bases; unmatched junction bases: 15. CDR1 SGHVS and CDR2 FQNEAQ come from the germline V gene. The CDR3 has 18 amino acids.